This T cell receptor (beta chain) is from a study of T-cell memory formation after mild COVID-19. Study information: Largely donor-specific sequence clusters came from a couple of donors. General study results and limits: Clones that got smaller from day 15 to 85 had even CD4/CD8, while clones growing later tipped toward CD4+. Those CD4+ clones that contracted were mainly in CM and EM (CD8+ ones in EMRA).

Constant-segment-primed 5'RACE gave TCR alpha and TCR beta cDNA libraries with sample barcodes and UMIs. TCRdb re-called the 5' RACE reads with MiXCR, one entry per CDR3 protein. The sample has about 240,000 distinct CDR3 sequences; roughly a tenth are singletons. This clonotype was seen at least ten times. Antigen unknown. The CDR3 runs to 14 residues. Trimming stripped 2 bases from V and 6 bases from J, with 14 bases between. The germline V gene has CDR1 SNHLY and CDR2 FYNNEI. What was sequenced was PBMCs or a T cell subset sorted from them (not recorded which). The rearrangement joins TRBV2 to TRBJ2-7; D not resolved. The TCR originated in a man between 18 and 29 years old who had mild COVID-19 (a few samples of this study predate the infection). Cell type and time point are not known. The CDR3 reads CASSEYGARVEQYF. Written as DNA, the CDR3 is TGTGCCAGCAGTGAATATGGCGCTAGGGTCGAGCAGTACTTC. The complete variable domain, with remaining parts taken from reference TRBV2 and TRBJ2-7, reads EPEVTQTPSHQVTQMGQEVILRCVPISNHLYFYWYRQILGQKVEFLVSFYNNEISEKSEIFDDQFSVERPDGSNFTLKIRSTKLEDSAMYFCASSEYGARVEQYFGPGTRLTVT.